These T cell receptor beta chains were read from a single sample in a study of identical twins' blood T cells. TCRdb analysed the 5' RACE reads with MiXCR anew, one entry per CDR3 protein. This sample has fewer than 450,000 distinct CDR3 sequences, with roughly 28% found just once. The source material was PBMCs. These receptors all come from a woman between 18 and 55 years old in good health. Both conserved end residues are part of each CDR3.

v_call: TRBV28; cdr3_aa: CASSLKWGYEQYF
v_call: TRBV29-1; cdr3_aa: CSFNRYTEAFF
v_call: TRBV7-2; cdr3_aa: CASTYNRAMNTEAFF
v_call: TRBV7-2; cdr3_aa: CASSRVGVKTFF
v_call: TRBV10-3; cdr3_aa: CAISFVRDSSIRYTF
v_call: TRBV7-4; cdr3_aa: CASSPDSETRNEKLFF
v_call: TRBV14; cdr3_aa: CASSKLAEPQETQYF
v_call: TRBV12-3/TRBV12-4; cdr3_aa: CASRVQEAQYF
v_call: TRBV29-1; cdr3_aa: CSVVGRGTYNEQFF
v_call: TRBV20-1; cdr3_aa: CSAEDRDNQPQHF
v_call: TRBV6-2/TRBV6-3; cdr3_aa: CASRLAGAVAAGELFF
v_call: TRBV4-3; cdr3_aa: CASRRGMNTEAFF
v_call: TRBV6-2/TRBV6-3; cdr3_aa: CATTGETQYF